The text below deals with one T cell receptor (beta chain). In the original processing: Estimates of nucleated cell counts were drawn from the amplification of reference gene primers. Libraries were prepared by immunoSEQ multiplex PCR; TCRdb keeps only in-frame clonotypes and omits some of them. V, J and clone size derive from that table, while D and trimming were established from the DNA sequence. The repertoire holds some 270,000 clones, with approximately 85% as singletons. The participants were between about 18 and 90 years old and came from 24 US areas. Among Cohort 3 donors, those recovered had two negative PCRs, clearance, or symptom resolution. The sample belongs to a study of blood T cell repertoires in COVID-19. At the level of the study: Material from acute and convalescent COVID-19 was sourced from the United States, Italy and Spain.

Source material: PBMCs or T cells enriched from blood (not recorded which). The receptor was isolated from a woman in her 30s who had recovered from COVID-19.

The CDR3 region has the DNA TGTGCCAGCAGTACCGGGACAGTAAATTCACCCCTCCACTTT. Residues: CASSTGTVNSPLHF. The genes are TRBV6-5 and TRBJ1-6; 7 nucleotides agree with TRBD1. V shed 5 bases and J 7 bases; nucleotides not matched to a gene: 5. Looked up from germline, CDR1 is MNHEY and CDR2 is SVGAGI. The CDR3 sequence is 14 residues long.